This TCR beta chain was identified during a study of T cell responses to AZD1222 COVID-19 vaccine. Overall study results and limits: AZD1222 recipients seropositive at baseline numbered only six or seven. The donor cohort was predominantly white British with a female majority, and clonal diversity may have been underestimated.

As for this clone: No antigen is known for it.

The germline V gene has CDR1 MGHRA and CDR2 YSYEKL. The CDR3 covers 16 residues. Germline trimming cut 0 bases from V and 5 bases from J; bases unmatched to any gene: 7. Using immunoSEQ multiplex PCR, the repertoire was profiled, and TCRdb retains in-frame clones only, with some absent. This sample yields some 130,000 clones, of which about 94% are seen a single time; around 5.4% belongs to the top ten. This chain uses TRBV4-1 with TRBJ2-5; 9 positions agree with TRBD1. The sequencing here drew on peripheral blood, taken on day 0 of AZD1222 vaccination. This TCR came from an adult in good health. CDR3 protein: CASSQDGTGRAETQYF. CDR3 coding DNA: TGCGCCAGCAGCCAAGATGGGACAGGGAGGGCGGAGACCCAGTACTTC.